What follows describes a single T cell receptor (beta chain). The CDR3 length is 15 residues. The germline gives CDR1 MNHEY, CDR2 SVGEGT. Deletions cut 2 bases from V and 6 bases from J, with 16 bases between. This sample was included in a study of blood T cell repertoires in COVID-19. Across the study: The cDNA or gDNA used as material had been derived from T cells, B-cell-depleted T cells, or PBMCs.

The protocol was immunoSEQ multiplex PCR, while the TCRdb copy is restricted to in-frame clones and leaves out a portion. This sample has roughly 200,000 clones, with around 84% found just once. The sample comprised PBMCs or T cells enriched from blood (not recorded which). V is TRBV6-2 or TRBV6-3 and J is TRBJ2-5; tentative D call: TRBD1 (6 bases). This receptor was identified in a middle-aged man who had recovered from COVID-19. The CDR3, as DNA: TGTGCCAGCAGTTACGCCCCAGGGGTCGTGAAGACCCAGTACTTC. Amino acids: CASSYAPGVVKTQYF.